This TCR beta chain appears in the sequencing data of a study of T cell repertoires in cytomegalovirus infection. Study as a whole: Carrying CMV and the relevant HLA type showed in public TCR beta signatures.

The length of the CDR3 is 13 residues. V was trimmed by 0 bases and J by 5 bases, leaving 7 bases between them. Germline CDR1 SGHVS, CDR2 FNYEAQ. In regard to this clonotype: Its target is unknown.

Study-level findings and limits: Summed public TCR beta family frequency identified CMV carriers bearing the relevant HLA. The ex vivo response was dominated by HLA-C-restricted CMV-specific TCR beta clonotypes.

TCRdb recomputed calls from the reads with MiXCR, one row per CDR3 protein. The top ten clones hold about an eighth of a sample with about 450,000 distinct CDR3 sequences, 31% of them seen once. V is TRBV7-6 and J is TRBJ1-1; D is unclear. The source of this sequence is a human donor in good health (CMV status not recorded). Some clones in this sample may be carry-over from other donors' samples. Sequenced: PBMCs. CDR3 in DNA: TGTGCCAGCAGCTTAGCCCCCCAAACTGAAGCTTTCTTT. Protein product: CASSLAPQTEAFF.